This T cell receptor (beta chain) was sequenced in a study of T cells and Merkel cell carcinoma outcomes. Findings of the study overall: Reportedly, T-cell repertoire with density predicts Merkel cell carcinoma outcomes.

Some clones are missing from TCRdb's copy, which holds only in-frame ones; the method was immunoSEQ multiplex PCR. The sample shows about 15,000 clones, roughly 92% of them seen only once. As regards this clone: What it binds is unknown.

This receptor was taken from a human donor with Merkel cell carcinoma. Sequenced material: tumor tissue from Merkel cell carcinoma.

The CDR3 loop is CASSPGQGFYNEQFF. As DNA, the CDR3 is TGTGCCAGCAGCCCCGGACAGGGATTCTACAATGAGCAGTTCTTC. The chain uses TRBV11-3 and TRBJ2-1; the match to TRBD1 covers 8 bases. Germline CDR1 reads SGHNT; CDR2 reads YENEEA. This CDR3 region has 15 residues. V was clipped by 5 bases and J by 3 bases; unmatched bases: 6.